Listed here is a single T cell receptor (beta chain). Its specificity is not known. Unexposed donor CD4+ T cells date from about 2011-2018, before the COVID-19 pandemic. Isolation of CD4+ T cells took place after about 10 days in culture. Assay used: immunoSEQ multiplex PCR; TCRdb lists only in-frame clones, some missing. The data show roughly 12,000 clones, roughly 80% seen once. This sample is drawn from a study of CD4 T cells in relation to SARS-CoV-2 and coronaviruses. Study summary: Controls used an HIV-1 Nef peptide pool or no peptide.

The sample was CD4+ T cells from PBMCs, cultured in vitro. This TCR came from a human donor in good health.

The CDR3 loop is CASSLGTAYEQYF. Written as DNA, the CDR3 is TGTGCCAGCAGCTTAGGGACAGCCTACGAGCAGTACTTC. The genes are TRBV7-8 and TRBJ2-7; weak D call: TRBD1 (6 bases). V was clipped by 1 base and J by 2 bases, with 6 bases between them. The CDR3 runs to 13 residues. Germline V CDR1 and CDR2: SGHVS, FQNEAQ.